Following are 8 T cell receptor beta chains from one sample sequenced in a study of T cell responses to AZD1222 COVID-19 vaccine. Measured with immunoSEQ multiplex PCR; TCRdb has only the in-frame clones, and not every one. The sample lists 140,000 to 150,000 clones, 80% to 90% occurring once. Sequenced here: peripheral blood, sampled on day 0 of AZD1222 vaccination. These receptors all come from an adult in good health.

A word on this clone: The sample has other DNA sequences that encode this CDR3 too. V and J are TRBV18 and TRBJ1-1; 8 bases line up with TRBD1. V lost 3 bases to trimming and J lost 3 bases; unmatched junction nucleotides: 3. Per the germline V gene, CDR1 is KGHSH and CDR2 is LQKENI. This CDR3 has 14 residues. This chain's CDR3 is CASSPTGGDTEAFF. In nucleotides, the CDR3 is TGTGCCAGCTCACCCACAGGGGGGGACACTGAAGCTTTCTTT.

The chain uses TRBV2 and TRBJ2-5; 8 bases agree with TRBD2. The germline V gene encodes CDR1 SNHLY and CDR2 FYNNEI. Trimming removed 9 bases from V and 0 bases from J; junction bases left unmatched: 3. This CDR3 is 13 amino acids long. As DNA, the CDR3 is TGTGCCAGAAAACTAGCGGACCAAGAGACCCAGTACTTC. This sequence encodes CARKLADQETQYF.

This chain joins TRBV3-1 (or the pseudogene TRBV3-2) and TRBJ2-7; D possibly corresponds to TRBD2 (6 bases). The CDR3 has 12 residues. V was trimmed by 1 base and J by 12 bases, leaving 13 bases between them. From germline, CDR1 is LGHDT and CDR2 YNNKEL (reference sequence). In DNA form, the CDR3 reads TGTGCCAGCAGCCAAGCCGGCGCGCGGGGGTACTTC. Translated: CASSQAGARGYF.

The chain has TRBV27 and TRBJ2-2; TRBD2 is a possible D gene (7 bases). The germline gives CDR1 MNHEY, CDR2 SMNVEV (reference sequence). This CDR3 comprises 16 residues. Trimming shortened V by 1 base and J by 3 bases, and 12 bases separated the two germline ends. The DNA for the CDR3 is TGTGCCAGCAGTTTATATGGGGGGGCCGACACCGGGGAGCTGTTTTTT. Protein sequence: CASSLYGGADTGELFF.

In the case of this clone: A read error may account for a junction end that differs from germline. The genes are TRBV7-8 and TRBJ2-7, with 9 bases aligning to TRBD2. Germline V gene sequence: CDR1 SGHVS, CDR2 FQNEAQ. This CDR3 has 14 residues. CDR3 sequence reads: CASRLAGAPNEQYF. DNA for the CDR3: TGTGCCAGCAGATTAGCGGGAGCGCCTAACGAGCAGTACTTC.

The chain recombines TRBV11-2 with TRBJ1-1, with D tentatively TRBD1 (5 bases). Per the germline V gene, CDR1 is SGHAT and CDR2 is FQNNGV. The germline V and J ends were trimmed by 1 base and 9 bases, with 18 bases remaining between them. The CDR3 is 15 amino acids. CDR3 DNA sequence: TGTGCCAGCAGCTTAGGGGGTTCGGGGCTCTGGAAAGCTTTCTTT. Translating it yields CASSLGGSGLWKAFF.

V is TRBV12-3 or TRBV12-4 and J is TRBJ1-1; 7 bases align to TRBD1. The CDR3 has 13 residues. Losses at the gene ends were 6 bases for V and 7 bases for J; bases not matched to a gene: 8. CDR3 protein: CASRYGQVREAFF. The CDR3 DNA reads TGTGCCAGCAGGTACGGACAGGTTCGTGAAGCTTTCTTT.

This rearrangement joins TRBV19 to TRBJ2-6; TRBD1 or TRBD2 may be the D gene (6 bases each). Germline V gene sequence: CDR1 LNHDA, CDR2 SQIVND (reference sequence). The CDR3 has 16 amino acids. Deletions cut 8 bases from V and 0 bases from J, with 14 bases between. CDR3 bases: TGTGCCAGTTCGAGGGGGGCAGTCTCTGGGGCCAACGTCCTGACTTTC. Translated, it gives CASSRGAVSGANVLTF.